The rows below give T cell receptor beta chains drawn from one sample of a study of T cells after somatic rescue of genetic block. Using immunoSEQ multiplex PCR, the repertoire was profiled, and TCRdb retains in-frame clones only, with some absent. Of 10,000 to 15,000 clones in the sample, 60% to 75% were seen once. Material: peripheral blood mononuclear cells (PBMCs). The source of these receptors is a boy aged 5-17 years. The conserved cysteine and the conserved F or W are not part of the CDR3 here.

J gene	CDR3 length	V gene	CDR3 protein
TRBJ1-6	13	TRBV30	AWSFGQGYVSPLH
TRBJ2-3	11	TRBV18	ASSPGASDTQY
TRBJ2-1	14	TRBV11-2	ASSLRGTVGRNEQF
TRBJ1-3	13	TRBV7-6	ASSLATFSGNTIY
TRBJ1-1	10	TRBV7-9	ASSLDASEAF
TRBJ1-1	9	TRBV20-1	SAREGTEAF
TRBJ2-1	15	TRBV10-3	AISVGTSGLFYNEQF
TRBJ1-4	13	TRBV18	ASSEFPGGNEKLF
TRBJ1-2	12	TRBV19	ASSIAQIYYGYT
TRBJ2-1	14	TRBV28	ASSLLGLAGSNEQF
TRBJ1-2	12	TRBV10-3	AISEGTGAYGYT
TRBJ1-3	13	TRBV6-6	ASSYSQGSGNTIY
TRBJ1-6	15	TRBV7-9	ASSLELTGVNNSPLH
TRBJ2-5	14	TRBV7-9	ASSLWGAGLQETQY
TRBJ1-2	9	TRBV4-2	ASSQVNGYT
TRBJ2-1	14	TRBV18	ASSQGLAGGHNEQF
TRBJ1-4	10	TRBV28	ASSFGIRELF
TRBJ2-2	15	TRBV5-5	ASSRTGLAANTGELF
TRBJ2-7	12	TRBV6-6	ASSYKVRGHEQY
TRBJ2-5	15	TRBV7-9	ASSSSGGALYQETQY
TRBJ2-7	11	TRBV10-2	ASRGEAFYEQY
TRBJ2-4	13	TRBV5-1	ASSLGTGTPNIQY
TRBJ1-6	15	TRBV18	ASSLAGRGGRNSPLH
TRBJ1-5	12	TRBV5-8	ASSLATLYQPQH
TRBJ2-6	16	TRBV11-2	ASSFNPPGTSGANVLT
TRBJ1-1	15	TRBV7-3	ASSLQGNIIMNTEAF
TRBJ2-7	16	TRBV28	ASSLVGQGARGAYEQY
TRBJ1-1	12	TRBV10-3	AIRTGQGYTEAF
TRBJ1-5	11	TRBV30	AWSVQGNQPQH
TRBJ2-7	12	TRBV27	ASSFTGGSYEQY
TRBJ2-2	13	TRBV5-1	ASSRGFDSTGELF
TRBJ1-1	15	TRBV5-6	ASSFRDRGPVDTEAF
TRBJ2-7	11	TRBV28	ASRRQSSYEQY
TRBJ2-5	14	TRBV18	ASSPGLVQRKETQY
TRBJ1-1	13	TRBV30	AWNRNRGMNTEAF
TRBJ1-1	12	TRBV10-3	AISEGARYTEAF
TRBJ2-5	11	TRBV4-1	ASSQVYSETQY